This entry lists 24 T cell receptor beta chains sequenced from one sample in a study of spatial heterogeneity in lung cancer. Points from the study as a whole: Mutation tallies in tumors tracked expanded intratumoral alpha and beta TCR counts.

Documented time point: sample taken at primary tumor resection. TCRdb reprocessed the 5' RACE reads with MiXCR, giving one entry per CDR3 protein. This sample yields fewer than 20,000 distinct CDR3 sequences, of which approximately 7% are seen a single time; 20% belongs to the top ten. Their specific antigens are unknown. Specimen: lung tumor tissue, collected at surgery. These receptors were taken from a female donor with early-stage non-small cell lung cancer.

This clonotype has ten or more counts. The rearrangement uses TRBV6-5 and TRBJ1-1, with D maybe TRBD1 (5 bases). CDR3 length: 14 residues. Germline V CDR1 and CDR2: MNHEY, SVGAGI. V was trimmed by 2 bases and J by 4 bases, leaving 11 bases between them. The CDR3 DNA reads as TGTGCCAGCAGTTACGGAACTGGGGGCACTGAAGCTTTCTTT. Its translation is CASSYGTGGTEAFF.

Many counts were recorded for this clonotype. The genes are TRBV19 and TRBJ1-1, with a possible D match to TRBD1 (5 bases). Trimming left V 7 bases short and J 1 base short, with 10 bases between. The length of the CDR3 is 13 residues. Germline values: CDR1 LNHDA, CDR2 SQIVND (reference sequence). The CDR3 sequence: CASTRQGNTEAFF. As DNA, the CDR3 is TGTGCCAGTACGCGGCAGGGGAACACTGAAGCTTTCTTT.

At least ten counts were recorded for this clonotype. The genes are TRBV7-2 and TRBJ2-5, with D perhaps matching TRBD2 (5 bases). With 2 bases removed from V and 3 bases from J, the gap between germline ends came to 10 bases. The CDR3 runs to 14 residues. CDR1 SGHTA and CDR2 FQGNSA come from the germline V gene. The CDR3 nucleotides read TGTGCCAGCAGCTTATTCGGTAGCGAAGAGACCCAGTACTTC. It specifies CASSLFGSEETQYF. Full variable domain (outside the CDR3, taken from reference TRBV7-2 and TRBJ2-5): GAGVSQSPSNKVTEKGKDVELRCDPISGHTALYWYRQSLGQGLEFLIYFQGNSAPDKSGLPSDRFSAERTGGSVSTLTIQRTQQEDSAVYLCASSLFGSEETQYFGPGTRLLVL.

About this clonotype: A read error may explain this, as a much larger clone is one base away. The rearrangement joins TRBV29-1 to TRBJ2-5; no clear D. From germline, CDR1 is SQVTM and CDR2 ANQGSEA. V shed 4 bases and J shed 5 bases, with 14 bases lying between them. The CDR3 is 13 residues long. CDR3 in DNA: TGCAGCGTTGTATGGCCAGACATTGAGACCCAGTACTTC. Translated, it gives CSVVWPDIETQYF.

Of note for this clonotype: A much bigger clone sits one base away, suggesting this may be a read error. The CDR3 DNA reads TGTGCCAGCAGCTCAGGACGGAATGAGCAGTTCTTC. This codes for CASSSGRNEQFF. V gene TRBV7-6 combines with J gene TRBJ2-1; D remains unclear. CDR3 length equals 12 residues. With 4 bases removed from V and 7 bases from J, the gap between germline ends came to 8 bases. Germline V lookup: CDR1 SGHVS, CDR2 FNYEAQ. Using reference TRBV7-6 and TRBJ2-1 for the parts outside the CDR3, the full variable domain is GAGVSQSPRYKVTKRGQDVALRCDPISGHVSLYWYRQALGQGPEFLTYFNYEAQQDKSGLPNDRFSAERPEGSISTLTIQRTEQRDSAMYRCASSSGRNEQFFGPGTRLTVL.

This clonotype was seen more than once but under ten times. This rearrangement joins TRBV30 to TRBJ1-6; D is unclear. The germline V and J ends were trimmed by 4 bases and 9 bases, with 7 bases remaining between them. Germline CDR1 GTSNPN, CDR2 SVGIG (reference sequence). The CDR3 spans 11 residues. CDR3 residues: CAWKSGSPLHF. The CDR3 DNA reads as TGTGCCTGGAAGAGTGGTTCACCCCTCCACTTT. The full variable domain, with the rest looked up from reference TRBV30 and TRBJ1-6, is SQTIHQWPATLVQPVGSPLSLECTVEGTSNPNLYWYRQAAGRGLQLLFYSVGIGQISSEVPQNLSASRPQDRQFILSSKKLLLSDSGFYLCAWKSGSPLHFGNGTRLTVT.

The table lists this clonotype with a few counts. This chain links TRBV20-1 with TRBJ2-1; 10 nucleotides match TRBD2. The J segment lost 4 bases and the V segment lost 2 bases, leaving 5 bases of the junction unmatched. The CDR3 has 15 residues. Germline-derived CDR1 and CDR2 are DFQATT and SNEGSKA (reference sequence). The CDR3 is CSARSERGGYNEQFF. The CDR3 nucleotides read TGCAGTGCTAGATCCGAGCGGGGGGGTTACAATGAGCAGTTCTTC.

The table lists this clonotype with many counts. The chain is built from TRBV20-1 and TRBJ1-5, with D maybe TRBD1 (6 bases). CDR3 length equals 13 residues. V lost 5 bases, J lost 7 bases, and 15 bases lay in between. Germline V gene lookup returns CDR1 DFQATT and CDR2 SNEGSKA (reference sequence). CDR3 nucleotide sequence: TGCAGTGCTGCCCCGGTCAGGGGCCAGCCCCAGCATTTT. Protein: CSAAPVRGQPQHF.

Ten or more counts support this clonotype. The chain uses TRBV27 and TRBJ2-3, with D possibly being TRBD2 (6 bases). V lost 3 bases and J 6 bases, leaving 13 bases between the germline ends. Germline V CDR1 and CDR2: MNHEY, SMNVEV (reference sequence). CDR3 length: 14 residues. The CDR3 spells CASSFQRASDTQYF. The CDR3 bases are TGTGCCAGCAGTTTTCAGCGGGCGTCGGATACGCAGTATTTT.

Ten or more counts support this clonotype. The rearrangement uses TRBV7-9 and TRBJ2-5; 8 bases align to TRBD2. V shed 8 bases, J shed 2 bases, and the junction held 1 base outside the gene matches. This CDR3 comprises 12 residues. Per germline, CDR1 SEHNR and CDR2 FQNEAQ (reference sequence). In DNA form, the CDR3 reads TGTGCCAGCGCTAGCGGGCAAGAGACCCAGTACTTC. Its protein product is CASASGQETQYF. Variable domain in full (rest from reference TRBV7-9 and TRBJ2-5): DTGVSQNPRHKITKRGQNVTFRCDPISEHNRLYWYRQTLGQGPEFLTYFQNEAQLEKSRLLSDRFSAERPKGSFSTLEIQRTEQGDSAMYLCASASGQETQYFGPGTRLLVL.

At least ten counts were recorded for this clonotype. V gene TRBV6-6 combines with J gene TRBJ1-4; D unresolved. Germline assignment: CDR1 MNHNY and CDR2 SVGAGI (reference sequence). Trimming shortened V by 8 bases and J by 7 bases, and 14 bases separated the two germline ends. CDR3 length equals 13 residues. The CDR3 DNA sequence: TGTGCCAGCGGGAGGGCGCGAGGTGAAAAACTGTTTTTT. Residues: CASGRARGEKLFF.

In its sample, this clonotype was seen many times. The chain links TRBV4-2 to TRBJ1-6; D is unclear. This CDR3 spans 14 amino acids. V lost 5 bases, J lost 9 bases, and 14 bases lay in between. Germline V CDR1 and CDR2: LGHNA, YNFKEQ. The CDR3 loop is CASSIPSRVSPLHF. The CDR3 DNA follows: TGTGCCAGCAGCATACCTTCAAGGGTTTCACCCCTCCACTTT.

In its sample, this clonotype was seen many times. The rearrangement uses TRBV6-5 and TRBJ1-2; TRBD1 agrees at 10 bases. CDR3 length: 14 amino acids. J gave up 4 bases and V 8 bases, and 7 bases lay outside the gene matches. In germline, CDR1 is MNHEY, CDR2 SVGAGI. This CDR3 is CASGGTGALYGYTF. CDR3 sequence (DNA): TGTGCCAGCGGGGGGACAGGGGCCCTCTATGGCTACACCTTC.

This clonotype has at least ten counts. DNA for the CDR3: TGTGCCAGCAGCATATCGGGCCACAATGAGCAGTTCTTC. Translation: CASSISGHNEQFF. The chain carries TRBV7-2 and TRBJ2-1; D is uncertain. CDR1 SGHTA and CDR2 FQGNSA come from the germline V gene. V lost 5 bases to trimming and J lost 5 bases, with 10 bases between them. The CDR3 consists of 13 residues.

The chain joins TRBV9 to TRBJ1-1; D unclear. Germline V gives CDR1 SGDLS, CDR2 YYNGEE. The CDR3 consists of 15 residues. Trimming cost V 0 bases and J 2 bases, with 11 bases left between them. The CDR3 coding sequence is TGTGCCAGCAGCGTAGACCCGGGCCTCAACACTGAAGCTTTCTTT. Translation gives CASSVDPGLNTEAFF. Based on the CDR3 plus reference TRBV9 and TRBJ1-1, the full variable domain is DSGVTQTPKHLITATGQRVTLRCSPRSGDLSVYWYQQSLDQGLQFLIQYYNGEERAKGNILERFSAQQFPDLHSELNLSSLELGDSALYFCASSVDPGLNTEAFFGQGTRLTVV.

Only a few counts were recorded for this clonotype. The chain links TRBV7-2 to TRBJ2-7, with D maybe TRBD2 (7 bases). The CDR3 length is 16 residues. Germline V gene lookup returns CDR1 SGHTA and CDR2 FQGNSA. V shed 5 bases and J shed 0 bases, with 17 bases lying between them. The CDR3 nucleotides read TGTGCCAGCAGCCTTTACGAAGGGGGGGGCTCCTACGAGCAGTACTTC. This encodes CASSLYEGGGSYEQYF. Variable domain in full (rest from reference TRBV7-2 and TRBJ2-7): GAGVSQSPSNKVTEKGKDVELRCDPISGHTALYWYRQSLGQGLEFLIYFQGNSAPDKSGLPSDRFSAERTGGSVSTLTIQRTQQEDSAVYLCASSLYEGGGSYEQYFGPGTRLTVT.

This clonotype was picked up many times. The chain joins TRBV5-1 to TRBJ2-7, with 11 bases identical to TRBD1. Germline CDR1 is SGHRS and CDR2 is YFSETQ. Unmatched junction bases numbered 5, after V lost 0 bases and J lost 6 bases. CDR3 length equals 15 residues. The DNA for the CDR3 is TGCGCCAGCAGCTTGGCCGGGACAGGGGGTGGCGAGCAGTACTTC. Residues: CASSLAGTGGGEQYF.

This clonotype was recorded at least ten times. V is TRBV5-1 and J is TRBJ2-5; a weak D match, TRBD1 (5 bases). Looked up from germline, CDR1 is SGHRS and CDR2 is YFSETQ. Trimming pared 0 bases from V and 2 bases from J, leaving 5 bases between. This CDR3 comprises 13 residues. The CDR3 reads CASSLEGQETQYF. CDR3 coding DNA: TGCGCCAGCAGCTTGGAGGGGCAAGAGACCCAGTACTTC.

This chain uses TRBV18 with TRBJ2-7, with 9 bases fitting TRBD1. Germline CDR1 and CDR2: KGHSH and LQKENI. The CDR3 has 13 amino acids. J lost 2 bases, V lost 4 bases, and 0 bases had no gene match. DNA for the CDR3: TGTGCCAGCTCACGGGACAGGGCCTACGAGCAGTACTTC. Translation gives CASSRDRAYEQYF.

The chain combines TRBV6-6 with TRBJ1-2; D might be TRBD1 (5 bases). This CDR3 comprises 13 residues. Trimming took 5 bases from V and 4 from J, leaving 11 bases between them. The germline V gene has CDR1 MNHNY and CDR2 SVGAGI (reference sequence). The CDR3 region has the DNA TGTGCCAGCAGTCCGTCCGGGACCTATGGCTACACCTTC. This gives the protein CASSPSGTYGYTF.

This clonotype is medium-sized in the sample. The rearrangement links TRBV18 to TRBJ1-1, with no clear D. The V gene's germline CDR1 is KGHSH and CDR2 LQKENI. The CDR3 runs 14 residues. V gave up 3 bases and J gave up 1 base, with 9 bases separating them. In DNA, the CDR3 is TGTGCCAGCTCACCCGGGTACACGAACACTGAAGCTTTCTTT. This translates into CASSPGYTNTEAFF.

The sample holds many counts of this clonotype. A read error may produce the germline difference seen at one junction end. The chain couples TRBV7-7 to TRBJ2-5; TRBD2 matches 7 bases. Germline CDR1 SSHAT, CDR2 FNYEAQ (reference sequence). The CDR3 spans 15 residues. CDR3 sequence (DNA): TGTGCTAGCAGCCTGGACGGGGGAGGGCGACAGACCCAGTACTTC. Its translation is CASSLDGGGRQTQYF.

This clonotype is medium-sized. The rearrangement uses TRBV12-3 or TRBV12-4 and TRBJ2-7; D possibly matches TRBD1 or TRBD2 (5 bases each). CDR3 length equals 13 residues. Trimming left V 6 bases short and J 2 bases short, with 11 bases between. CDR3 amino acids: CASSVGTTYEQYF. For the CDR3, the DNA is TGTGCCAGCAGCGTCGGGACCACCTACGAGCAGTACTTC.

This clonotype was counted many times. The chain joins TRBV3-1 to TRBJ2-5; 9 nucleotides align to TRBD2. CDR1 and CDR2 (germline): LGHDT, YNNKEL (reference sequence). With 5 bases clipped from V and 4 bases from J, the junction kept 8 bases outside the gene matches. The CDR3 is 15 residues long. For the CDR3, the DNA is TGTGCCAGCAGCACCCAGCGGGGGGTGGGAGAGACCCAGTACTTC. Its protein is CASSTQRGVGETQYF.